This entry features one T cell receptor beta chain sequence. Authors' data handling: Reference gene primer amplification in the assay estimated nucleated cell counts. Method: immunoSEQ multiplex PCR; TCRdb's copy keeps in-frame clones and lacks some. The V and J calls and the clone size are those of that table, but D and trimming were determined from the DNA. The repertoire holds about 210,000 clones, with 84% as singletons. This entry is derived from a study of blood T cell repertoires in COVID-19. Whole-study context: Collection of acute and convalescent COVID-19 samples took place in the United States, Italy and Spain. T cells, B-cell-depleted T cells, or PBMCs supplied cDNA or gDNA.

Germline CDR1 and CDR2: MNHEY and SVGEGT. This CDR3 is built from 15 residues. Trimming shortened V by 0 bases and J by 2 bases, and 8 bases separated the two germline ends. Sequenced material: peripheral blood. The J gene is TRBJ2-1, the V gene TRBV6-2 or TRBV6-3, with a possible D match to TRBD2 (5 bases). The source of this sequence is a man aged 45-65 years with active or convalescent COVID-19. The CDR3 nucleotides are TGTGCCAGCAGTTACTCAAGCGGTACCTACAATGAGCAGTTCTTC. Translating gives CASSYSSGTYNEQFF.